One sample yielded the 20 T cell receptor beta chains listed below, sequenced in a study of glioma-infiltrating T cells. The iRepertoire nested amplicon-rescue multiplex PCR amplified TCR alpha and beta CDR3s from RNA. MiXCR, run by TCRdb on the multiplex PCR reads, gives a single entry per CDR3 protein. The repertoire has 400,000 or so distinct CDR3 sequences, about two fifths of them found once; the top ten carry around 13%. The sequenced sample was glioma tissue, nonneoplastic brain tissue, or PBMCs (not recorded which). These receptors came from a human donor with low-grade glioma or glioblastoma, undergoing nonglioma brain surgery, or in good health (not recorded which).

This sequence joins TRBV12-3 or TRBV12-4 and TRBJ2-7; the D gene is possibly TRBD2 (5 bases). The V end was cut by 5 bases, the J end by 2 bases, with 16 bases between. The CDR3 is 15 amino acids. The CDR3 here is CASSPPQAEAYEQYF. Here the CDR3 DNA reads TGTGCCAGCAGTCCCCCCCAAGCGGAAGCCTACGAGCAGTACTTC.

Concerning this clonotype itself: Germline is not matched at one junction end, which may reflect a read error. The rearrangement uses TRBV7-2 and TRBJ2-3; 9 nucleotides agree with TRBD2. This CDR3 is 17 amino acids long. The germline CDR1 and CDR2 sequences are SGHTA and FQGNSA. CDR3 loop: CASILSSSGTSTDTQYF. CDR3 bases: TGTGCCAGCATCTTATCGTCTAGCGGGACCAGCACAGATACGCAGTATTTT.

In its sample, this clonotype was seen many times. The CDR3 DNA is TGTGCCAGCATCCCGGAGGAACGCTATAATTCACCCCTCCACTTT. Its protein product is CASIPEERYNSPLHF. J is TRBJ1-6 and V is TRBV25-1; no clear D gene. This CDR3 region has 15 residues. V gave up 7 bases and J gave up 3 bases, with 13 bases separating them. Germline assignment: CDR1 MGHDK and CDR2 SYGVNS.

The rearrangement links TRBV20-1 to TRBJ2-7, with D perhaps TRBD1 (6 bases). CDR3 length: 12 residues. V lost 5 bases, J lost 4 bases, and 12 bases lay in between. The V gene's germline CDR1 is DFQATT and CDR2 SNEGSKA (reference sequence). The CDR3 DNA sequence: TGCAGTGCTGGCGGACAGCCTTACGAGCAGTACTTC. Protein product: CSAGGQPYEQYF.

With respect to this clonotype: Since a much larger clone is just one base distant, this may be a read error. The J gene is TRBJ1-2, the V gene TRBV28; 7 bases are shared with TRBD1. The CDR3 is 15 amino acids. Germline V gene sequence: CDR1 MDHEN, CDR2 SYDVKM. CDR3 coding DNA: TGTGCCAGCAGGTTATCCCAGGACAGGTTTTATGGCTACACCTTC. It is translated as CASRLSQDRFYGYTF.

V and J are TRBV2 and TRBJ1-2; D is ambiguous. Trimming stripped 7 bases from V and 6 bases from J, with 15 bases between. This CDR3 spans 13 amino acids. Germline loops: CDR1 SNHLY, CDR2 FYNNEI. The chain's CDR3 is CASTQMGADGYTF. DNA for the CDR3: TGTGCCAGCACCCAGATGGGAGCAGATGGCTACACCTTC.

The genes are TRBV7-9 and TRBJ1-2; 9 nucleotides line up with TRBD1. In germline, CDR1 is SEHNR, CDR2 FQNEAQ (reference sequence). The CDR3 is 16 residues long. The V and J ends lost 7 bases and 8 bases, in that order; junction bases with no gene match: 17. The CDR3, as DNA: TGTGCCAGCAATAGCCCGGGACAGGGCTCCCGAATGGGCTACACCTTC. Protein: CASNSPGQGSRMGYTF.

This clonotype was found once. A much more abundant neighbour one base away suggests this may be a read error. The chain couples TRBV6-1 to TRBJ1-1; 9 positions agree with TRBD1. The junction had 10 bases not matched to a gene; V was cut back by 6 bases and J by 2 bases. Per germline, CDR1 MNHNS and CDR2 SASEGT. The CDR3 contains 16 residues. The CDR3 sequence is CASSFHRGRINTEAFF. The CDR3 nucleotides are TGTGCCAGCAGCTTCCACAGGGGGCGAATAAACACTGAAGCTTTCTTT.

This clonotype appeared many times. The genes are TRBV28 and TRBJ2-3; D is ambiguous. Trimming removed 5 bases from V and 6 bases from J, with 6 bases in between. CDR3 length: 11 residues. From germline, CDR1 is MDHEN and CDR2 SYDVKM. CDR3 protein: CASSLRDTQYF. CDR3 nucleotides: TGTGCCAGCAGTCTCCGGGATACGCAGTATTTT.

On this clonotype: One base away lies a much larger clone, so this may be a sequencing read error. This rearrangement joins TRBV27 to TRBJ2-7, with D unresolved. The CDR3 covers 14 residues. Germline V CDR1 and CDR2: MNHEY, SMNVEV (reference sequence). The chain's CDR3 is CASSLGTAIYEHYF. The CDR3 nucleotides are TGTGCCAGCAGTCTCGGCACAGCTATCTACGAGCATTACTTC.

Details on this clonotype: Since a much larger clone is just one base distant, this may be a read error. The J gene is TRBJ2-1, the V gene TRBV6-2 or TRBV6-3, with TRBD2 identical over 13 bases. This CDR3 region has 17 residues. CDR1 and CDR2 from the germline V gene are MNHEY and SVGEGT. The V and J ends lost 6 bases and 4 bases, in that order; junction bases with no gene match: 9. The CDR3 protein is CASRGRLAGGLYNEQFF. The CDR3 DNA is TGTGCCAGCAGAGGGCGACTAGCGGGAGGACTGTACAATGAGCAGTTCTTC.

This clonotype was found once. The chain combines TRBV6-5 with TRBJ2-1, with 13 bases fitting TRBD2. The CDR3 consists of 16 residues. V lost 6 bases and J lost 3; bases outside the gene matches: 5. The germline V gene has CDR1 MNHEY and CDR2 SVGAGI. CDR3 bases: TGTGCCAGCAGCACTAGCGGGAGGGCCTTCTACAATGAGCAGTTCTTC. This encodes CASSTSGRAFYNEQFF.

This clonotype has at least ten counts. The V and J genes are TRBV7-2 and TRBJ2-7, with 8 bases aligning to TRBD1. V trimming: 1 base; J trimming: 4 bases; junction bases outside the gene matches: 3. The CDR3 spans 14 residues. In germline, CDR1 is SGHTA, CDR2 FQGNSA. The CDR3 DNA is TGTGCCAGCAGCTTAGGACAGGGGATATACGAGCAGTACTTC. As protein: CASSLGQGIYEQYF.

Many counts were recorded for this clonotype. The rearrangement uses TRBV7-2 and TRBJ2-3; 12 bases line up with TRBD2. This CDR3 spans 16 amino acids. Germline V gene sequence: CDR1 SGHTA, CDR2 FQGNSA. Losses at the gene ends were 3 bases for V and 6 bases for J; bases not matched to a gene: 7. The CDR3 coding sequence is TGTGCCAGCAGCTTGGAAGGACTAGCGGGACAGGATACGCAGTATTTT. Translated, it gives CASSLEGLAGQDTQYF.

The chain links TRBV7-9 to TRBJ2-7; D perhaps matches TRBD2 (5 bases). V gave up 5 bases and J gave up 7 bases, with 9 bases separating them. CDR1 is SEHNR and CDR2 is FQNEAQ in the germline V gene (reference sequence). CDR3 length: 11 amino acids. The CDR3 reads CASSDRGEQYF. The CDR3 nucleotides read TGTGCCAGCAGCGACCGGGGAGAGCAGTACTTC.

On this clonotype: One end of the junction is discordant with germline, which a read error may explain. This rearrangement joins TRBV7-3 to TRBJ1-1; the D is unclear. Germline CDR1 and CDR2: SGHTA and FQGTGA. This CDR3 region has 13 residues. CDR3 loop: CASSRSENTEALF. The CDR3 bases are TGTGCCAGCAGCCGAAGTGAGAACACTGAAGCTTTGTTT.

This chain joins TRBV5-6 and TRBJ1-4; D not resolved. The germline gives CDR1 SGHDT, CDR2 YYEEEE. V was pared by 6 bases and J by 8 bases, with 14 bases between. CDR3 length equals 13 residues. This chain's CDR3 is CASTTEIGEKLFF. CDR3 bases: TGTGCCAGCACGACGGAGATCGGGGAAAAACTGTTTTTT.

The chain carries TRBV15 and TRBJ2-2; D remains unclear. This CDR3 is 15 amino acids long. V was pared by 0 bases and J by 2 bases, with 7 bases between. The germline CDR1 and CDR2 sequences are LNHNV and YYDKDF (reference sequence). This CDR3 is CATSRDRSNTGELFF. Written as DNA, the CDR3 is TGTGCCACCAGCAGAGACAGAAGCAACACCGGGGAGCTGTTTTTT.

This chain links TRBV20-1 with TRBJ2-1; D unresolved. Trimming took off 6 bases at V and 2 bases at J, with 14 bases between the two ends. CDR1 DFQATT and CDR2 SNEGSKA come from the germline V gene (reference sequence). CDR3 length: 14 amino acids. The CDR3 is CSAPPESPYNEQFF. The CDR3 bases are TGCAGTGCCCCCCCGGAGAGCCCCTACAATGAGCAGTTCTTC.

This clonotype was detected only a few times. The rearrangement uses TRBV12-3 or TRBV12-4 and TRBJ2-1; D remains unclear. The CDR3 spans 12 residues. Trimming took off 0 bases at V and 8 bases at J, with 5 bases between the two ends. The CDR3 reads CASSLASYEQFF. The CDR3 DNA sequence: TGTGCCAGCAGTTTAGCCAGCTATGAGCAGTTCTTC.